The next 19 T cell receptor beta chains were all read from a single sample in a study of blood T cell repertoires in COVID-19 (dated by TCRdb to about 2020). The library was made by the immunoSEQ multiplex PCR assay. In TCRdb, the immuneACCESS table is reduced to in-frame sequences with V and J assigned. These tables do not hold every clone; where another copy was compared, an unresolved V gene accounts for under half, and the others remain unexplained. The sample includes some 100,000 clones, with 92% observed a single time. The ten largest clones add up to 4.5% to 6% of the sample. Sample: peripheral blood. These receptors were obtained from a man between 65 and 80 years old with acute or convalescent COVID-19.

This chain links TRBV20-1 with TRBJ2-7; possible D gene TRBD1, 5 bases. CDR3 length: 14 amino acids. V lost 3 bases and J 2 bases, leaving 14 bases between the germline ends. Germline CDR1 DFQATT, CDR2 SNEGSKA (reference sequence). CDR3 sequence (DNA): TGCAGTGCTAGTCCTTCCAGGGTTCCCTACGAGCAGTACTTC. This gives the protein CSASPSRVPYEQYF.

This chain links TRBV28 with TRBJ1-5; D is unresolved. This CDR3 region has 14 residues. V shed 1 base and J shed 6 bases, with 10 bases lying between them. Looked up from germline, CDR1 is MDHEN and CDR2 is SYDVKM. The CDR3 DNA follows: TGTGCCAGCAGTTTATATCAGAGGAGTCAGCCCCAGCATTTT. Translating gives CASSLYQRSQPQHF.

CDR3 bases: TGTGCCAGCAGTTTTCAGCGGGGGGCGGGGAATGAGCAGTTCTTC. This encodes CASSFQRGAGNEQFF. This chain links TRBV6-5 with TRBJ2-1, with 9 bases lining up with TRBD2. V was clipped by 4 bases and J by 7 bases; unmatched bases: 8. CDR3 length: 15 amino acids. Germline values: CDR1 MNHEY, CDR2 SVGAGI.

This chain links TRBV2 with TRBJ2-2, with 7 positions matching TRBD1. Trimming took 6 bases from V and 0 from J; bases not matched to a gene: 4. This CDR3 comprises 15 residues. CDR1 is SNHLY, CDR2 FYNNEI, per germline. CDR3 loop: CASRMGQSNTGELFF. In nucleotides, the CDR3 is TGTGCCAGCAGGATGGGACAGTCGAACACCGGGGAGCTGTTTTTT.

This rearrangement joins TRBV12-3 or TRBV12-4 to TRBJ1-2; 8 bases fit TRBD1. The CDR3 is made up of 12 amino acids. The V gene end was trimmed by 3 bases and the J gene end by 14 bases; junction bases not matched to a gene: 8. As DNA, the CDR3 is TGTGCCAGCAGTTTCGGCCGGGACAGGAGGACCTTC. It specifies CASSFGRDRRTF.

The J gene is TRBJ1-4, the V gene TRBV28; the match to TRBD1 covers 10 bases. The CDR3 length is 15 residues. Germline loops: CDR1 MDHEN, CDR2 SYDVKM. V lost 5 bases to trimming and J lost 8 bases; unmatched junction nucleotides: 8. The CDR3: CASSPRTGGREKLFF. The CDR3, as DNA: TGTGCCAGCAGTCCGCGGACAGGGGGGAGGGAAAAACTGTTTTTT.

This chain joins TRBV20-1 and TRBJ2-7; TRBD2 is a possible D gene (6 bases). This CDR3 has 11 amino acids. Trimming removed 6 bases at V and 4 bases at J, with 10 bases between. Germline V gene sequence: CDR1 DFQATT, CDR2 SNEGSKA (reference sequence). For the CDR3, the DNA is TGCAGTGCAGGACTATCTTACGAGCAGTACTTC. Translation: CSAGLSYEQYF.

The chain joins TRBV15 to TRBJ2-7; 7 positions match TRBD1. The V and J ends lost 5 bases and 1 base, in that order; junction bases with no gene match: 5. The CDR3 is 14 residues long. Germline V lookup: CDR1 LNHNV, CDR2 YYDKDF (reference sequence). The CDR3 region has the DNA TGTGCCACCAGCCCCGAGGGACAGTCCTACGAGCAGTACTTC. Protein sequence: CATSPEGQSYEQYF.

This chain connects TRBV19 to TRBJ1-1; D gene uncertain. Germline CDR1 LNHDA, CDR2 SQIVND (reference sequence). Trimming shortened V by 5 bases and J by 0 bases, and 7 bases separated the two germline ends. This CDR3 spans 13 amino acids. The CDR3 DNA is TGTGCCAGTAGTCAGACTATGAACACTGAAGCTTTCTTT. Encoded protein: CASSQTMNTEAFF.

The rearrangement uses TRBV6-6 and TRBJ1-5; D is uncertain. The CDR3 loop spans 12 amino acids. V shed 6 bases and J shed 3 bases, with 6 bases lying between them. The germline CDR1 and CDR2 sequences are MNHNY and SVGAGI (reference sequence). The CDR3 here is CASRQSNQPQHF. DNA of the CDR3: TGTGCCAGCAGGCAGTCCAATCAGCCCCAGCATTTT.

The V and J genes are TRBV19 and TRBJ2-5; tentative D call: TRBD1 (5 bases). The CDR3 loop spans 14 amino acids. V shed 4 bases and J shed 5 bases, with 14 bases lying between them. Germline V lookup: CDR1 LNHDA, CDR2 SQIVND (reference sequence). CDR3 bases: TGTGCCAGTAGTAGACAGTTCGCCGGGGAGACCCAGTACTTC. Encoded protein: CASSRQFAGETQYF.

The chain combines TRBV18 with TRBJ2-5; a weak D match, TRBD1 (6 bases). Germline loops: CDR1 KGHSH, CDR2 LQKENI. CDR3 length: 13 residues. V lost 3 bases to trimming and J lost 2 bases, with 7 bases between them. Written as DNA, the CDR3 is TGTGCCAGCTCACCCGGACAGCAAGAGACCCAGTACTTC. This translates into CASSPGQQETQYF.

V usage is TRBV12-3 or TRBV12-4 and J usage is TRBJ1-2; D uncertain. The CDR3 is 11 amino acids. V was cut by 1 base and J by 13 bases, with 10 bases left in between. The CDR3 coding sequence is TGTGCCAGCAGTTTAGGGGAGGCAGTCACCTTC. Its protein is CASSLGEAVTF.

The rearrangement uses TRBV19 and TRBJ2-7, with TRBD1 matching 11 bases. CDR1 and CDR2 (germline): LNHDA, SQIVND (reference sequence). This CDR3 spans 14 amino acids. Trimming removed 3 bases from V and 7 bases from J; junction bases left unmatched: 5. The CDR3 is CASSIRGQGVEQYF. The CDR3 bases are TGTGCCAGTAGTATCCGGGGACAGGGGGTGGAGCAGTACTTC.

This clone has only one observation. This chain connects TRBV28 to TRBJ1-6; 7 nucleotides line up with TRBD1. Germline V CDR1 and CDR2: MDHEN, SYDVKM. The V and J ends lost 7 bases and 4 bases, in that order; junction bases with no gene match: 10. This CDR3 is built from 16 residues. The DNA of the CDR3 is TGTGCCAGCACCCAGGAGGGGGCCCAGTATAATTCACCCCTCCACTTT. This gives the protein CASTQEGAQYNSPLHF.

V is TRBV12-5 and J is TRBJ1-5; no definite D call. V gave up 0 bases and J gave up 0 bases, with 15 bases separating them. The CDR3 sequence is 18 residues long. Germline V gene sequence: CDR1 LGHNT, CDR2 FRNRAP. The CDR3 spells CASGLVILADYSNQPQHF. CDR3 DNA: TGTGCTAGTGGTTTGGTAATTCTGGCAGACTATAGCAATCAGCCCCAGCATTTT.

The table lists this clone with a count of one. J is TRBJ2-1 and V is TRBV4-3; D remains unclear. Germline loops: CDR1 LGHNA, CDR2 YSLEER. V shed 0 bases and J shed 8 bases, with 14 bases lying between them. The CDR3 totals 15 residues. CDR3: CASSQESTEYYEQFF. CDR3 DNA sequence: TGCGCCAGCAGCCAAGAATCAACGGAGTATTATGAGCAGTTCTTC.

The chain recombines TRBV7-8 with TRBJ1-5, with D uncertain. Looked up from germline, CDR1 is SGHVS and CDR2 is FQNEAQ. CDR3 length: 16 amino acids. Deletions cut 0 bases from V and 6 bases from J, with 15 bases between. This CDR3 is CASSLARAALSQPQHF. CDR3 in DNA: TGTGCCAGCAGCTTAGCGAGGGCAGCATTGAGTCAGCCCCAGCATTTT.

This clone was detected only once. The CDR3 DNA reads TGTGCCAGCAGGAGGAGGGATATTAATGAAAAACTGTTTTTT. Translation gives CASRRRDINEKLFF. The genes are TRBV2 and TRBJ1-4; no definite D call. The CDR3 has 14 amino acids. Germline CDR1 is SNHLY and CDR2 is FYNNEI. V shed 6 bases and J shed 4 bases, with 12 bases lying between them.